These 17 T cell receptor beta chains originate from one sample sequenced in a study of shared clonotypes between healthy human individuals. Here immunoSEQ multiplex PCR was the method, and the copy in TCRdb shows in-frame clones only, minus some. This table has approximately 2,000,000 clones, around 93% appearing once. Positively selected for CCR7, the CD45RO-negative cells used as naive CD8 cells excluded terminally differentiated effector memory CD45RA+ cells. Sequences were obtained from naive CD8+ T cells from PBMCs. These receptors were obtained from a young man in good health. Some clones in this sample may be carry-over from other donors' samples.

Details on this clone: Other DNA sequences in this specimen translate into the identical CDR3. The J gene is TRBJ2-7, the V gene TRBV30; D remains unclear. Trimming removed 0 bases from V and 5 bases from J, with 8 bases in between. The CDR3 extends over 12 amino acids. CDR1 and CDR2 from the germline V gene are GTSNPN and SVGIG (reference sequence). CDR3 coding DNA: TGTGCCTGGAGTGTAGGGTCCCACGAGCAGTACTTC. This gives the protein CAWSVGSHEQYF.

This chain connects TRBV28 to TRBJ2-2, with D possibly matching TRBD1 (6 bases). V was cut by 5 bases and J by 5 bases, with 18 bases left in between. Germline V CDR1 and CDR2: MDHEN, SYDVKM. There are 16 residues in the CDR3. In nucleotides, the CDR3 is TGTGCCAGCAGTCCAACCCGGGACAAACTAACCGGGGAGCTGTTTTTT. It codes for CASSPTRDKLTGELFF.

The CDR3 region has the DNA TGTGCCACCCAGTTGGCAGGACGCACTGAAGCTTTCTTT. Protein product: CATQLAGRTEAFF. The chain recombines TRBV28 with TRBJ1-1; no definite D call. Germline values: CDR1 MDHEN, CDR2 SYDVKM. Between the trimmed V and J ends, which lost 10 bases and 4 bases, there was a span of 16 bases. The CDR3 length is 13 residues.

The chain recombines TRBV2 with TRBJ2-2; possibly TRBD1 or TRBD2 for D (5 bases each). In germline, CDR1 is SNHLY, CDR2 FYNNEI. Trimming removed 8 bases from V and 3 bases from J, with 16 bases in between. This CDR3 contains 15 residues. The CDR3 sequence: CASQSFRGHTGELFF. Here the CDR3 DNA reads TGTGCCAGCCAATCCTTCCGGGGCCACACCGGGGAGCTGTTTTTT.

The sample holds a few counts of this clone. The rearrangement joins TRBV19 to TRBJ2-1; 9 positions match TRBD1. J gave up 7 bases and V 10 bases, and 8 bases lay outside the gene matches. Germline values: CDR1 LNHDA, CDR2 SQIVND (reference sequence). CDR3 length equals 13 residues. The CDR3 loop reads CATRDRAENEQFF. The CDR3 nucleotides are TGTGCCACTAGGGACAGGGCTGAGAATGAGCAGTTCTTC.

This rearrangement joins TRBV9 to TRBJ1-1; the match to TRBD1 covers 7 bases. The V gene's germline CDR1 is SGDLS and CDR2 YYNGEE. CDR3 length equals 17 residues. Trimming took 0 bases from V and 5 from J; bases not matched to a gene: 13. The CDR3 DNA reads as TGTGCCAGCAGCGTAGCAGGGGGACTAAATCCGGGTACTGAAGCTTTCTTT. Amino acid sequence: CASSVAGGLNPGTEAFF.

CDR3 nucleotide sequence: TGTGCCAGCAGTTTGTCCGCTAGCGGAGTATCCTACGAGCAGTACTTC. Translation gives CASSLSASGVSYEQYF. This chain connects TRBV27 to TRBJ2-7, with 7 bases aligning to TRBD2. The germline CDR1 and CDR2 sequences are MNHEY and SMNVEV (reference sequence). With V trimmed by 3 bases and J by 1 base, 9 bases remained unmatched. This CDR3 region has 16 residues.

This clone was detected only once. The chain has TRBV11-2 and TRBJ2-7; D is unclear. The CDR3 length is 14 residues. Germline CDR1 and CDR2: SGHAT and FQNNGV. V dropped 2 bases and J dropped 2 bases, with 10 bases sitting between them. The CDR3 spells CASSLMDRAYEQYF. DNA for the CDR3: TGTGCCAGCAGCTTAATGGACCGAGCCTACGAGCAGTACTTC.

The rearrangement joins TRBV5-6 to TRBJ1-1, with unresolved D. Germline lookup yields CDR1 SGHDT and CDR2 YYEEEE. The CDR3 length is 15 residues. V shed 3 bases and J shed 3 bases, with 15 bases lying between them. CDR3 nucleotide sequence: TGTGCCAGCAGCTGGAATCACTGGGAGGACACTGAAGCTTTCTTT. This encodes CASSWNHWEDTEAFF.

Written as DNA, the CDR3 is TGTGCCAGCAGCTCAACGTTCGGAGGGGTCAATGAGCAGTTCTTC. As protein: CASSSTFGGVNEQFF. V gene TRBV7-6 combines with J gene TRBJ2-1, with a possible D match to TRBD2 (6 bases). CDR1 is SGHVS and CDR2 is FNYEAQ in the germline V gene. The length of the CDR3 is 15 residues. V was shortened by 4 bases and J by 6 bases, with 16 bases between the two germline ends.

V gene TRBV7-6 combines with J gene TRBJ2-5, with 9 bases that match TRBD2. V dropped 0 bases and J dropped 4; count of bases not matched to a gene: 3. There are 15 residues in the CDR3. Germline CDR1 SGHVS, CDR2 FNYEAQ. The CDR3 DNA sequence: TGTGCCAGCAGCTTAGCTAGCGGGAGAGGAGAGACCCAGTACTTC. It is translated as CASSLASGRGETQYF.

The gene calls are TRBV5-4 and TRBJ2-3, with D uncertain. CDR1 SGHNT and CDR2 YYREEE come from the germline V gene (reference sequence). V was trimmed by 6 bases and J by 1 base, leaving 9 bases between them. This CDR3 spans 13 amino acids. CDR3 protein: CASTPSGTDTQYF. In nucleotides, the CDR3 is TGTGCCAGCACCCCCTCCGGCACAGATACGCAGTATTTT.

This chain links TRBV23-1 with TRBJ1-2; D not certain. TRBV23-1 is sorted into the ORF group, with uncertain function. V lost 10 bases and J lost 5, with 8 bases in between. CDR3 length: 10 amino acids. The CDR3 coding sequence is TGCGCCACTAAGGGATATGGCTACACCTTC. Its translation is CATKGYGYTF.

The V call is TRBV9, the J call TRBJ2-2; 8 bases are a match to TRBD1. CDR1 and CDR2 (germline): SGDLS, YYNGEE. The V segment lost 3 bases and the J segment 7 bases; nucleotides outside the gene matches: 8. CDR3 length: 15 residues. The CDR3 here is CASSDRTGPNGELFF. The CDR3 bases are TGTGCCAGCAGCGACCGGACAGGGCCGAACGGGGAGCTGTTTTTT.

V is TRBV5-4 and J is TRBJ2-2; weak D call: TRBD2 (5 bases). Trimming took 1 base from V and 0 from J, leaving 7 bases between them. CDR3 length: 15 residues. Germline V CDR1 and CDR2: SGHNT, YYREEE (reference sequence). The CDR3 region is CASSLLAANTGELFF. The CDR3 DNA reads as TGTGCCAGCAGCTTGCTAGCTGCGAACACCGGGGAGCTGTTTTTT.

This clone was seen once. This CDR3 is CASSLWVSEETQYF. CDR3 in DNA: TGTGCCAGCAGTTTATGGGTTTCTGAAGAGACCCAGTACTTC. The chain carries TRBV6-6 and TRBJ2-5; no reliable D call. The V and J ends lost 4 bases and 3 bases respectively, with 12 bases between them. CDR3 length: 14 residues. Germline CDR1 reads MNHNY; CDR2 reads SVGAGI (reference sequence).

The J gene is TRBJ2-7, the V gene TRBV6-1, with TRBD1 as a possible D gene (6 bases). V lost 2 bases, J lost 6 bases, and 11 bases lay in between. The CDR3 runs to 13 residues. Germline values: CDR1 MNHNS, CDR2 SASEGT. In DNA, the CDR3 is TGTGCCAGCAGTGAATGGACAGAGCGCGAGCAGTACTTC. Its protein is CASSEWTEREQYF.